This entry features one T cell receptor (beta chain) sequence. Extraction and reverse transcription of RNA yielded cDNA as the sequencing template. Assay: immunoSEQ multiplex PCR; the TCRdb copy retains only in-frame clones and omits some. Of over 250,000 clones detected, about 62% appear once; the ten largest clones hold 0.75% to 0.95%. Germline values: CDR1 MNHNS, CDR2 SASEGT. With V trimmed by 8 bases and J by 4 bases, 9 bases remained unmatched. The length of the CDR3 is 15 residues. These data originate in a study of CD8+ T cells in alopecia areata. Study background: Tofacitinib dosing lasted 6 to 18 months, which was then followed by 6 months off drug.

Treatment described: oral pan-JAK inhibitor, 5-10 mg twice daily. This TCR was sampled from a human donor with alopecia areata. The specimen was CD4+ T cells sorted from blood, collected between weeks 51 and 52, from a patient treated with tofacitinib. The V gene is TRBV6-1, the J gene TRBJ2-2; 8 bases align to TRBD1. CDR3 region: CASSKRTGSTGELFF. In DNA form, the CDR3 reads TGTGCCAGCTCGAAAAGGACAGGGAGCACCGGGGAGCTGTTTTTT.